This passage covers 21 T cell receptor beta chains from one sample sequenced in a study of blood T cell repertoires in COVID-19. The table came from immunoSEQ multiplex PCR; TCRdb's copy has only in-frame clones and leaves some out. The data contain about 140,000 clones, approximately 80% of them singletons. Sequenced input: peripheral blood. These receptors were obtained from a man aged 55 to 70 with active or convalescent COVID-19.

CDR3: CASSLGQGVYEQYV. The CDR3 region has the DNA TGTGCCAGCAGCTTGGGACAGGGGGTTTACGAGCAGTACGTC. The chain joins TRBV5-6 to TRBJ2-7, with 9 bases fitting TRBD1. The germline V gene encodes CDR1 SGHDT and CDR2 YYEEEE. The CDR3 runs 14 residues. The trim removed 0 bases at V and 4 bases at J, leaving 2 bases unmatched.

The chain recombines TRBV6-5 with TRBJ1-5, with no clear D. Germline V gives CDR1 MNHEY, CDR2 SVGAGI. The CDR3 covers 14 residues. The V end was cut by 8 bases, the J end by 0 bases, with 11 bases between. CDR3 DNA: TGTGCCAGCGGGTCGGGATATAGCAATCAGCCCCAGCATTTT. This sequence encodes CASGSGYSNQPQHF.

CDR3 in amino acids: CASSLIGGETQYF. The CDR3 DNA sequence: TGTGCCAGCAGCCTTATAGGGGGTGAGACCCAGTACTTC. V is TRBV11-3 and J is TRBJ2-5; D is perhaps TRBD1 (6 bases). The CDR3 length is 13 residues. Germline lookup yields CDR1 SGHNT and CDR2 YENEEA. V lost 5 bases to trimming and J lost 5 bases, with 12 bases between them.

This sequence joins TRBV29-1 and TRBJ1-5, with D hard to call. V was pared by 4 bases and J by 0 bases, with 10 bases between. The length of the CDR3 is 14 residues. Germline values: CDR1 SQVTM, CDR2 ANQGSEA. CDR3 amino acids: CSVAPGYSNQPQHF. The CDR3 nucleotides are TGCAGCGTTGCGCCCGGTTATAGCAATCAGCCCCAGCATTTT.

V and J are TRBV9 and TRBJ1-1; TRBD1 matches 7 bases. The J segment lost 6 bases and the V segment lost 0 bases, leaving 2 bases of the junction unmatched. The length of the CDR3 is 13 residues. Germline loops: CDR1 SGDLS, CDR2 YYNGEE. In DNA, the CDR3 is TGTGCCAGCAGCGTAGACAGGGGAGCTGAAGCTTTCTTT. It specifies CASSVDRGAEAFF.

This clone was seen just once. The CDR3 sequence: CASSFLDTHTDTQYF. The CDR3 nucleotides read TGTGCCAGCAGCTTCCTGGACACCCACACAGATACGCAGTATTTT. The chain is built from TRBV9 and TRBJ2-3, with a possible D match to TRBD1 (5 bases). This CDR3 comprises 15 residues. V was cut by 4 bases and J by 2 bases, with 14 bases left in between. Germline V CDR1 and CDR2: SGDLS, YYNGEE.

The chain links TRBV4-1 to TRBJ2-7; 15 bases line up with TRBD2. Per germline, CDR1 MGHRA and CDR2 YSYEKL. The CDR3 is 19 amino acids. Losses at the gene ends were 4 bases for V and 4 bases for J; bases not matched to a gene: 14. CDR3 nucleotide sequence: TGCGCCAGCAGCCCCCAGACAGCAGGACTAGCGGGAGGGCCGTACGAGCAGTACGTC. It codes for CASSPQTAGLAGGPYEQYV.

This clone was seen a handful of times. The gene calls are TRBV5-4 and TRBJ1-2; 7 bases line up with TRBD1. The CDR3 covers 14 residues. Trimming removed 2 bases from V and 1 base from J; junction bases left unmatched: 2. CDR1 is SGHNT, CDR2 YYREEE, per germline (reference sequence). The CDR3 DNA reads as TGTGCCAGCAGCTTCCAGGGGGGTAACTATGGCTACACCTTC. Amino acid sequence: CASSFQGGNYGYTF.

This clone has just a few counts. CDR3 loop: CASSLGRSSGANVLTF. The CDR3 bases are TGTGCCAGCAGCTTAGGACGGAGCTCTGGGGCCAACGTCCTGACTTTC. The chain combines TRBV7-2 with TRBJ2-6; D unresolved. The CDR3 consists of 16 residues. Trimming shortened V by 1 base and J by 0 bases, and 7 bases separated the two germline ends. Per germline, CDR1 SGHTA and CDR2 FQGNSA.

The chain is built from TRBV19 and TRBJ2-1; 11 bases are a match to TRBD2. The CDR3 length is 19 residues. The V gene's germline CDR1 is LNHDA and CDR2 SQIVND (reference sequence). Unmatched junction bases numbered 10, after V lost 3 bases and J lost 0 bases. CDR3 sequence reads: CASSIRLLAGVSSYNEQFF. The CDR3 bases are TGTGCCAGTAGTATCCGGTTACTAGCGGGAGTTAGCTCCTACAATGAGCAGTTCTTC.

The chain recombines TRBV2 with TRBJ2-2, with 11 bases aligning to TRBD1. With V trimmed by 10 bases and J by 4 bases, 5 bases remained unmatched. The CDR3 has 14 amino acids. Germline loops: CDR1 SNHLY, CDR2 FYNNEI. The CDR3 is CATAGTGGTGELFF. The CDR3 coding sequence is TGTGCCACCGCCGGGACAGGGGGCACCGGGGAGCTGTTTTTT.

This sequence joins TRBV11-2 and TRBJ1-4; tentatively, D is TRBD1 (5 bases). CDR3 length: 14 residues. The V end was cut by 5 bases, the J end by 5 bases, with 12 bases between. Per germline, CDR1 SGHAT and CDR2 FQNNGV. The CDR3 reads CASSAPGSNEKLFF. CDR3 nucleotides: TGTGCCAGCAGCGCCCCAGGGTCGAATGAAAAACTGTTTTTT.

The rearrangement uses TRBV25-1 and TRBJ1-1; D is possibly TRBD1 (5 bases). Germline CDR1 MGHDK, CDR2 SYGVNS. V lost 6 bases and J lost 6, with 17 bases in between. The CDR3 is 14 residues long. DNA of the CDR3: TGTGCCAGCAGCCTCCTTGGGGGGATCGCTGAAGCTTTCTTT. The encoded protein is CASSLLGGIAEAFF.

The CDR3 DNA is TGTGCCAGCAGTTTATCGTTTAGCGGCTACGAGCAGTACTTC. Its translation is CASSLSFSGYEQYF. This rearrangement joins TRBV27 to TRBJ2-7; TRBD2 might be the D (6 bases). The CDR3 consists of 14 residues. V lost 0 bases to trimming and J lost 3 bases, with 9 bases between them. Per germline, CDR1 MNHEY and CDR2 SMNVEV (reference sequence).

The rearrangement links TRBV4-3 to TRBJ2-2; possibly TRBD2 for D (5 bases). The germline V gene encodes CDR1 LGHNA and CDR2 YSLEER. CDR3 length: 15 amino acids. V dropped 4 bases and J dropped 2 bases, with 11 bases sitting between them. CDR3 protein: CASSPLAANTGELFF. CDR3 nucleotide sequence: TGCGCCAGCAGCCCTCTAGCAGCTAACACCGGGGAGCTGTTTTTT.

The genes are TRBV5-1 and TRBJ1-5; 7 bases agree with TRBD1. The CDR3 is 15 residues long. Losses at the gene ends were 0 bases for V and 4 bases for J; bases not matched to a gene: 4. Germline lookup yields CDR1 SGHRS and CDR2 YFSETQ. The CDR3 sequence: CASSLEGQKNQPQHF. CDR3 sequence (DNA): TGCGCCAGCAGCTTGGAGGGACAGAAAAATCAGCCCCAGCATTTT.

The chain uses TRBV5-1 and TRBJ2-5; 12 nucleotides match TRBD2. Germline values: CDR1 SGHRS, CDR2 YFSETQ. The V and J ends lost 0 bases and 2 bases, in that order; junction bases with no gene match: 8. This CDR3 is built from 18 residues. CDR3 amino acids: CASSLATLAGGLQETQYF. Here the CDR3 DNA reads TGCGCCAGCAGCTTGGCCACGCTAGCGGGAGGGCTTCAAGAGACCCAGTACTTC.

There are a few counts of this clone. V usage is TRBV7-6 and J usage is TRBJ2-1; 8 bases line up with TRBD2. The CDR3 runs to 13 residues. Germline CDR1 is SGHVS and CDR2 is FNYEAQ. J gave up 9 bases and V 2 bases, and 3 bases lay outside the gene matches. The CDR3 DNA sequence: TGTGCCAGCAGCTTATCCAGCGGGGGTGAGCAGTTCTTC. Amino acids: CASSLSSGGEQFF.

A few counts support this clone. CDR3 in amino acids: CAWSTSRYEQYF. The CDR3 nucleotides are TGTGCCTGGTCGACTAGTCGCTACGAGCAGTACTTC. The chain carries TRBV30 and TRBJ2-7, with a possible D match to TRBD2 (6 bases). Germline CDR1 reads GTSNPN; CDR2 reads SVGIG (reference sequence). V was cut by 5 bases and J by 3 bases, with 11 bases left in between. CDR3 size: 12 residues.

The chain is built from TRBV2 and TRBJ2-1; TRBD2 agrees at 9 bases. The ends lost 7 bases at V and 5 bases at J; junction bases unmatched: 6. The germline V gene has CDR1 SNHLY and CDR2 FYNNEI. This CDR3 contains 14 residues. CDR3 region: CASTPGLANNEQFF. The CDR3 DNA reads as TGTGCCAGCACACCGGGACTAGCCAACAATGAGCAGTTCTTC.

This clone was found a few times. CDR3 bases: TGTGCCAGCAGTTACGGGGGGTCCTACGAGCAGTACTTC. Translated, it gives CASSYGGSYEQYF. The gene calls are TRBV6-2 or TRBV6-3 and TRBJ2-7; D possibly corresponds to TRBD2 (6 bases). The CDR3 has 13 residues. CDR1 and CDR2 (germline): MNHEY, SVGEGT. V was clipped by 2 bases and J by 1 base, with 6 bases between them.